The entry below gives a single TCR beta chain sequence along with its context. Original methodology: Counts of nucleated cells, estimated from reference gene primer amplification, were obtained. Libraries were prepared by immunoSEQ multiplex PCR; TCRdb keeps only in-frame clonotypes and omits some of them. For V, J and clone size, that table is used; D and trimming come from the DNA. The sample has approximately 230,000 clones; 88% are singletons. The CDR3 extends over 13 amino acids. Per germline, CDR1 MNHNY and CDR2 SVGAGI (reference sequence). The V end was cut by 2 bases, the J end by 10 bases, with 14 bases between. These data originate in a study of blood T cell repertoires in COVID-19.

The receptor was isolated from a young woman with COVID-19, enrolled during active disease. The gene calls are TRBV6-6 and TRBJ1-1, with TRBD1 as a possible D gene (6 bases). The sequenced sample was peripheral blood. The CDR3 loop reads CASSYRAGERAFF. The CDR3 region has the DNA TGTGCCAGCAGTTACCGGGCAGGGGAGAGAGCTTTCTTT.